The 11 T cell receptor beta chains below come from one sample, sequenced in a study of blood T cell repertoires in COVID-19. The assay was immunoSEQ multiplex PCR, and TCRdb's table has in-frame clones only and misses some. The table has 150,000 or so clones, roughly 84% seen once. Sequencing was performed on peripheral blood. These receptor sequences come from a woman between 50 and 59 years old with acute or convalescent COVID-19.

V usage is TRBV7-9 and J usage is TRBJ1-2, with unresolved D. Trimming removed 1 base from V and 8 bases from J, with 8 bases in between. Germline CDR1 and CDR2: SEHNR and FQNEAQ (reference sequence). This CDR3 is 12 amino acids long. Written as DNA, the CDR3 is TGTGCCAGCAGCTTAGAGCCGCGGGGCTACACCTTC. It is translated as CASSLEPRGYTF.

This clone was detected once. The chain is built from TRBV18 and TRBJ1-3, with TRBD1 as a possible D gene (6 bases). CDR1 and CDR2 (germline): KGHSH, LQKENI. The V end lost 3 bases, the J end lost 0 bases, and 9 bases lay between the germline ends. The CDR3 length is 15 residues. The CDR3 nucleotides are TGTGCCAGCTCACCGGGACATCTCTCTGGAAACACCATATATTTT. It translates to CASSPGHLSGNTIYF.

The rearrangement uses TRBV5-1 and TRBJ1-3, with no clear D. Germline V gene data show CDR1 as SGHRS and CDR2 as YFSETQ. Deletions cut 4 bases from V and 3 bases from J, with 8 bases between. The CDR3 is made up of 13 amino acids. CDR3 in DNA: TGCGCCAGCAGCGACGGAGTTGGAAACACCATATATTTT. It yields the protein CASSDGVGNTIYF.

V gene TRBV13 combines with J gene TRBJ1-1; D is possibly TRBD1 (5 bases). CDR3 length equals 14 residues. The germline CDR1 and CDR2 sequences are PRHDT and FYEKMQ (reference sequence). V lost 5 bases to trimming and J lost 6 bases, with 16 bases between them. The CDR3 bases are TGTGCCAGCAGCCCGCACCCTCAGGGCGCTGAAGCTTTCTTT. Translating gives CASSPHPQGAEAFF.

The V call is TRBV28, the J call TRBJ2-5; 7 nucleotides align to TRBD1. V trimming: 11 bases; J trimming: 2 bases; junction bases outside the gene matches: 8. The CDR3 length is 13 residues. The V gene's germline CDR1 is MDHEN and CDR2 SYDVKM. The CDR3 region is CASDRVGQETQYF. CDR3 in DNA: TGTGCCTCAGACAGGGTAGGACAAGAGACCCAGTACTTC.

The chain carries TRBV6-5 and TRBJ2-7, with D possibly matching TRBD2 (6 bases). The CDR3 sequence is 15 residues long. V lost 6 bases to trimming and J lost 2 bases, with 17 bases between them. Germline-derived CDR1 and CDR2 are MNHEY and SVGAGI. CDR3 sequence: CASRTTGTSTYEQYF. The CDR3 bases are TGTGCCAGCAGGACGACCGGGACTTCAACCTACGAGCAGTACTTC.

This clone showed up just a few times. The rearrangement uses TRBV7-8 and TRBJ2-5, with D possibly being TRBD2 (6 bases). This CDR3 has 13 residues. V was clipped by 10 bases and J by 4 bases, with 16 bases between them. Germline values: CDR1 SGHVS, CDR2 FQNEAQ. The CDR3 loop is CATTYGSGETQYF. The CDR3 region has the DNA TGTGCCACTACGTACGGGAGCGGAGAGACCCAGTACTTC.

CDR3 sequence reads: CASSTGTNTGELFF. In nucleotides, the CDR3 is TGTGCCAGTAGTACAGGGACTAACACCGGGGAGCTGTTTTTT. The rearrangement uses TRBV19 and TRBJ2-2; maybe TRBD2 (6 bases). This CDR3 is built from 14 residues. Germline CDR1 reads LNHDA; CDR2 reads SQIVND (reference sequence). V was shortened by 4 bases and J by 2 bases, with 8 bases between the two germline ends.

The rearrangement uses TRBV2 and TRBJ2-6; D remains ambiguous. There are 14 residues in the CDR3. Germline assignment: CDR1 SNHLY and CDR2 FYNNEI. Trimming stripped 3 bases from V and 5 bases from J, with 8 bases between. In nucleotides, the CDR3 is TGTGCCAGCAGTGAGGCATCCAGGGCCAACGTCCTGACTTTC. It yields the protein CASSEASRANVLTF.

The chain recombines TRBV7-9 with TRBJ2-3; 12 nucleotides align to TRBD2. The CDR3 has 17 residues. J was trimmed by 3 bases and V by 3 bases; bases with no gene match: 7. Germline CDR1 and CDR2: SEHNR and FQNEAQ (reference sequence). CDR3 sequence reads: CASSFGLAGPATDTQYF. In nucleotides, the CDR3 is TGTGCCAGCAGCTTCGGACTAGCGGGACCTGCGACAGATACGCAGTATTTT.

The chain uses TRBV2 and TRBJ1-6, with 8 bases identical to TRBD1. There are 15 residues in the CDR3. Per the germline V gene, CDR1 is SNHLY and CDR2 is FYNNEI. Unmatched junction bases numbered 10, after V lost 7 bases and J lost 8 bases. CDR3 sequence reads: CASTPRQGYDSPLHF. The CDR3 nucleotides are TGTGCCAGCACCCCCCGACAGGGGTACGATTCACCCCTCCACTTT.